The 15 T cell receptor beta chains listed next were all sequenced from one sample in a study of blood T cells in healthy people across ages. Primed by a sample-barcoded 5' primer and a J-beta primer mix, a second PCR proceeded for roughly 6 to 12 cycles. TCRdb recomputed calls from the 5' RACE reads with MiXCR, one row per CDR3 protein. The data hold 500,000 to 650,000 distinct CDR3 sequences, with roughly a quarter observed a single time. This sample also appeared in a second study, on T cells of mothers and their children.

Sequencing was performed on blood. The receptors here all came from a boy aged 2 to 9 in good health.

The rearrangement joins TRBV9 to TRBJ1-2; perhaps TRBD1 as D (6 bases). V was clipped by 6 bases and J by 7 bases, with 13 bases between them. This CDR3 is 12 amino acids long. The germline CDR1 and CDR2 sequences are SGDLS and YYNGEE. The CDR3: CASTAGAAGYTF. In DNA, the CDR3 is TGTGCCAGCACCGCAGGGGCCGCTGGCTACACCTTC.

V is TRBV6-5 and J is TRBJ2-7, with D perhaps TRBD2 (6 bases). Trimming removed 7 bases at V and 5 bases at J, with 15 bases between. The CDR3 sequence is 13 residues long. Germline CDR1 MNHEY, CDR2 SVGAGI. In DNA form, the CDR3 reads TGTGCCAGCAAGGTGGGGTGGGAGGACGAGCAGTACTTC. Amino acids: CASKVGWEDEQYF.

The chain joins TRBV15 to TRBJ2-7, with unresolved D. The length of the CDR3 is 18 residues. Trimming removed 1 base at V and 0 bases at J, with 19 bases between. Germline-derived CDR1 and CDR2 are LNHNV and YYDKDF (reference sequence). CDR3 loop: CATSRAIFGQRISYEQYF. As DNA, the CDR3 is TGTGCCACCAGCAGAGCTATCTTCGGCCAGCGCATCTCCTACGAGCAGTACTTC.

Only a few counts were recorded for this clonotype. The CDR3 here is CASSLSDGGGTDTQYF. The CDR3, as DNA: TGCGCCAGCAGTCTGTCCGACGGAGGCGGGACAGATACGCAGTATTTT. The rearrangement links TRBV4-3 to TRBJ2-3; a possible D gene is TRBD2 (5 bases). In germline, CDR1 is LGHNA, CDR2 YSLEER. The germline V and J ends were trimmed by 6 bases and 3 bases, with 19 bases remaining between them. This CDR3 is built from 16 residues.

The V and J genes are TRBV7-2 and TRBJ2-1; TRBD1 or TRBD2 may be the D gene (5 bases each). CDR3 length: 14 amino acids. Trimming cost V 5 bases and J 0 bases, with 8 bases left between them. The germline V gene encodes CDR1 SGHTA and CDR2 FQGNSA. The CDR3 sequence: CASSRGLSYNEQFF. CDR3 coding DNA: TGTGCCAGCAGCCGGGGCCTCTCCTACAATGAGCAGTTCTTC. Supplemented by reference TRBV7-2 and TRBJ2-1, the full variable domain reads GAGVSQSPSNKVTEKGKDVELRCDPISGHTALYWYRQSLGQGLEFLIYFQGNSAPDKSGLPSDRFSAERTGGSVSTLTIQRTQQEDSAVYLCASSRGLSYNEQFFGPGTRLTVL.

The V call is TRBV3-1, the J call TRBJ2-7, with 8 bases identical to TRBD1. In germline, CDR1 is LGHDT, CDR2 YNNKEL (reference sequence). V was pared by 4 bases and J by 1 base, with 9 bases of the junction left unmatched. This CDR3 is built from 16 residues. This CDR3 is CASSRFDRGLSYEQYF. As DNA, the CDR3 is TGTGCCAGCAGCCGCTTCGACAGGGGACTTTCCTACGAGCAGTACTTC.

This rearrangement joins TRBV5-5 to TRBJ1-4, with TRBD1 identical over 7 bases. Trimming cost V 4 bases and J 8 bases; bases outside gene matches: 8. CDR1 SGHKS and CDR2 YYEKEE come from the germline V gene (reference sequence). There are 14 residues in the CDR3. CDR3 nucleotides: TGTGCCAGCAGCGCGAGGGGGCGAGAGGAAAAACTGTTTTTT. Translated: CASSARGREEKLFF.

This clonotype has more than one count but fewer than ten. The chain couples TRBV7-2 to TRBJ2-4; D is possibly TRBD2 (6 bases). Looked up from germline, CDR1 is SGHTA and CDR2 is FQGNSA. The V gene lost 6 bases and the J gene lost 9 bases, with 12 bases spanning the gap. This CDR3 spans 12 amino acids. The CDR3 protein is CASSWSGGIQYF. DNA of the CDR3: TGTGCCAGCAGTTGGTCCGGGGGCATTCAGTACTTC.

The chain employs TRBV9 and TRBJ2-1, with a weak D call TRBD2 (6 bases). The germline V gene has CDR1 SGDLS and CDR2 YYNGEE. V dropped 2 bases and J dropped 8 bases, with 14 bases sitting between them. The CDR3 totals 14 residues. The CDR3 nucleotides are TGTGCCAGCAGCGTTAGCTCCTGGGAGGATGAGCAGTTCTTC. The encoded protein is CASSVSSWEDEQFF.

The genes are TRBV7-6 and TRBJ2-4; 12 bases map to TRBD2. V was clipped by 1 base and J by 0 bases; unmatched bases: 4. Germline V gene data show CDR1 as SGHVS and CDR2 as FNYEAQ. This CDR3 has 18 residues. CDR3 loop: CASSLGTSGTQAKNIQYF. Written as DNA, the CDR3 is TGTGCCAGCAGCTTAGGGACTAGCGGGACCCAAGCCAAAAACATTCAGTACTTC.

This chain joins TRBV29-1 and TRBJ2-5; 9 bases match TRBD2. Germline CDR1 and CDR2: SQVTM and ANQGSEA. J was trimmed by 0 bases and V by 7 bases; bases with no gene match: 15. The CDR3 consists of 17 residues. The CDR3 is CSENCGMRLADQETQYF. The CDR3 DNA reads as TGCAGCGAAAACTGCGGGATGAGACTAGCGGACCAAGAGACCCAGTACTTC.

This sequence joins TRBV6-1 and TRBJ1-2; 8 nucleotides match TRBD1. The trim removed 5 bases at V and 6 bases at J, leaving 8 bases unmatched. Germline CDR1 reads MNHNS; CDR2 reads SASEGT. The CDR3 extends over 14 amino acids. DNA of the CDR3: TGTGCCAGCAGTCCGGGCAGGGGGCACGATGGCTACACCTTC. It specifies CASSPGRGHDGYTF.

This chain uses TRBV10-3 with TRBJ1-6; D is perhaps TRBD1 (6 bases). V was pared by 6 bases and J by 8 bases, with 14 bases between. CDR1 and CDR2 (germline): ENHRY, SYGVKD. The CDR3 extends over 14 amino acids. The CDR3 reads CAIRVAGGDSPLHF. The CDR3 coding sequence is TGTGCCATCAGGGTTGCGGGGGGCGATTCACCCCTCCACTTT.

CDR3 loop: CASSQDSSSPNYGYTF. DNA of the CDR3: TGTGCCAGCAGCCAGGATAGTTCCAGCCCGAACTATGGCTACACCTTC. The chain is built from TRBV14 and TRBJ1-2; no reliable D call. There are 16 residues in the CDR3. Trimming shortened V by 3 bases and J by 2 bases, and 16 bases separated the two germline ends. Per germline, CDR1 SGHDN and CDR2 FVKESK.

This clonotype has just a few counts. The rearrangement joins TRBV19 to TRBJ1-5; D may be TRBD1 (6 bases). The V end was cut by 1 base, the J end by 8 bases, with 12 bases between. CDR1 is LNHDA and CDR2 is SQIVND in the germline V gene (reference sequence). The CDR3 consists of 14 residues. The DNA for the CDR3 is TGTGCCAGTAGTATAGTGGGGGGCGCAAAGCCCCAGCATTTT. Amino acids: CASSIVGGAKPQHF.